This T cell receptor beta chain was retrieved from a study of blood T cell repertoires in COVID-19. Study in general: PBMCs, B-cell-depleted T cells, or T cells provided the cDNA or gDNA that made up the material.

Looked up from germline, CDR1 is MGHRA and CDR2 is YSYEKL. V was cut by 5 bases and J by 2 bases, with 10 bases left in between. The CDR3 is 14 amino acids. The protocol was immunoSEQ multiplex PCR, while the TCRdb copy is restricted to in-frame clones and leaves out a portion. The sample yields 250,000 to 300,000 clones, over 80% seen once. This clone was seen a single time. Participant-reported clinical history was the basis for cohort assignment. The V gene is TRBV4-1, the J gene TRBJ2-1; perhaps TRBD2 as D (6 bases). The clonotype originates from a human donor in a cohort exposed to, infected with or recovered from COVID-19 (not recorded which). The donor label of this sample is uncertain. The sample taken for sequencing was PBMCs or T cells enriched from blood (not recorded which). CDR3 loop: CASSKPGAYNEQFF. In DNA, the CDR3 is TGCGCCAGCAGCAAGCCGGGGGCCTACAATGAGCAGTTCTTC.